The present T cell receptor beta chain was sequenced within a study of blood T cell repertoires in COVID-19. In the study overall: From the United States, Italy and Spain came samples of acute and convalescent COVID-19. Nucleic acid was either cDNA or gDNA, and it came from T cells, B-cell-depleted T cells, or PBMCs.

As originally analysed: Reference gene primer amplification gave estimated nucleated cell counts. Assay: immunoSEQ multiplex PCR; the TCRdb copy retains only in-frame clones and omits some. V, J and clone size were drawn from that table, and D and trimming were deduced from the DNA. The sample carries over 150,000 clones, over 70% recorded once. Germline V lookup: CDR1 SGHNT, CDR2 YYREEE (reference sequence). CDR3 length equals 16 residues. V gave up 4 bases and J gave up 6 bases, with 19 bases separating them. This chain uses TRBV5-4 with TRBJ2-2; tentative D call: TRBD1 (6 bases). Sequenced sample: peripheral blood. This sequence was found in an older woman with acute or convalescent COVID-19. CDR3 in amino acids: CASSPPPGAHAGELFF. In DNA, the CDR3 is TGTGCCAGCAGCCCACCCCCAGGGGCGCATGCCGGGGAGCTGTTTTTT.